This T cell receptor beta chain was sequenced during a study of molecular identifiers for immune sequencing clone quantification. Overall study context: Replicate RNA from about 19,000 or 110,000 naive CD8 T cells formed five aliquots; four were sequenced. Study results and limitations: Among effectors, clones above 20 RNA copies held over 98% of molecules; among naive cells, under 1%.

Previously reported methods and listed TCR primers produced the bulk TCR libraries. TCRdb reanalysed the PCR reads using MiXCR and keeps one entry per CDR3 protein. The sample lists fewer than 100,000 distinct CDR3 sequences, about 21% occurring once. This clonotype was seen a handful of times. Its matching antigen is unknown. Based on a CD8+CD4-CCR7+CD45RA+ profile, naive CD8 T cells were sorted. This TCR was sampled from a human donor in good health. Some libraries in this study had Jurkat cell RNA spiked in. The sequenced sample was naive CD8+ T cells from blood, with Jurkat cell RNA spiked in. Noted subset: FACS-sorted CD8+CD4-CCR7+CD45RA+ naive T cells.

The CDR3 is CASNWAGTGGPRGANVLTF. DNA of the CDR3: TGTGCCAGCAACTGGGCCGGGACAGGGGGTCCCAGGGGGGCCAACGTCCTGACTTTC. This sequence joins TRBV6-2 or TRBV6-3 and TRBJ2-6, with 11 bases that match TRBD1. The junction had 15 bases not matched to a gene; V was cut back by 7 bases and J by 4 bases. Germline values: CDR1 MNHEY, CDR2 SVGEGT. The CDR3 is made up of 19 amino acids.